A single sample is the source of the 8 T cell receptor beta chains below, sequenced in a study of response to subunit inactivated influenza vaccine. TCRdb reprocessed the RT-PCR reads with MiXCR, giving one entry per CDR3 protein. The table has 650,000 to 800,000 distinct CDR3 sequences, approximately 13% seen once. The sequences come from PBMCs from blood, collected 14 to 15 days before vaccination. These receptors originate from a man aged 45 to 65 who received an inactivated influenza vaccine.

This clonotype was counted at least ten times. The chain uses TRBV5-1 and TRBJ2-7; D may be TRBD1 or TRBD2 (5 bases each). The CDR3 is made up of 13 amino acids. Germline V gene data show CDR1 as SGHRS and CDR2 as YFSETQ. Trimming pared 4 bases from V and 7 bases from J, leaving 15 bases between. This chain's CDR3 is CASSIGTPEEQYF. The CDR3 DNA sequence: TGCGCCAGCAGCATCGGGACCCCTGAAGAGCAGTACTTC.

The chain joins TRBV7-9 to TRBJ2-5; D not certain. The germline gives CDR1 SEHNR, CDR2 FQNEAQ (reference sequence). The CDR3 contains 13 residues. The V and J ends lost 2 bases and 2 bases respectively, with 6 bases between them. CDR3 nucleotides: TGTGCCAGCAGCTTATGGGAACAAGAGACCCAGTACTTC. This gives the protein CASSLWEQETQYF.

The rearrangement links TRBV5-1 to TRBJ2-2, with D uncertain. Trimming took off 0 bases at V and 6 bases at J, with 6 bases between the two ends. Germline V gene sequence: CDR1 SGHRS, CDR2 YFSETQ. The CDR3 contains 13 residues. This CDR3 is CASSLAASGELFF. CDR3 nucleotide sequence: TGCGCCAGCAGCTTGGCCGCCTCCGGGGAGCTGTTTTTT. The full variable domain, its missing parts supplied by reference TRBV5-1 and TRBJ2-2, is KAGVTQTPRYLIKTRGQQVTLSCSPISGHRSVSWYQQTPGQGLQFLFEYFSETQRNKGNFPGRFSGRQFSNSRSEMNVSTLELGDSALYLCASSLAASGELFFGEGSRLTVL.

The rearrangement joins TRBV20-1 to TRBJ2-3, with 7 bases identical to TRBD2. The CDR3 contains 15 residues. The germline V gene has CDR1 DFQATT and CDR2 SNEGSKA (reference sequence). With 0 bases clipped from V and 1 base from J, the junction kept 4 bases outside the gene matches. Here the CDR3 reads CSARDLSGGTDTQYF. CDR3 in DNA: TGCAGTGCTAGAGATCTCAGCGGGGGCACAGATACGCAGTATTTT.

The V call is TRBV5-4, the J call TRBJ2-7; possibly TRBD1 for D (6 bases). V was shortened by 0 bases and J by 6 bases, with 10 bases between the two germline ends. The length of the CDR3 is 13 residues. Germline V gene sequence: CDR1 SGHNT, CDR2 YYREEE (reference sequence). The CDR3 spells CASSLDRDGEQYF. The CDR3 DNA is TGTGCCAGCAGCTTGGACAGGGATGGCGAGCAGTACTTC.

This clonotype occurred a few times. J is TRBJ2-3 and V is TRBV7-2; weak D call: TRBD1 (5 bases). The CDR3 runs 13 residues. Trimming pared 5 bases from V and 2 bases from J, leaving 8 bases between. Germline CDR1 is SGHTA and CDR2 is FQGNSA. CDR3: CASSTDITDTQYF. The CDR3, as DNA: TGTGCCAGCAGCACGGACATCACAGATACGCAGTATTTT.

This clonotype was counted a few times. The V and J genes are TRBV29-1 and TRBJ1-2; D perhaps matches TRBD1 (5 bases). Germline values: CDR1 SQVTM, CDR2 ANQGSEA. The V and J ends lost 7 bases and 3 bases respectively, with 15 bases between them. The CDR3 covers 13 residues. Written as DNA, the CDR3 is TGCAGCGCTGCGGGGCAGTACCACTATGGCTACACCTTC. Translating gives CSAAGQYHYGYTF.

This chain connects TRBV20-1 to TRBJ2-7; 9 positions match TRBD1. Unmatched junction bases numbered 9, after V lost 5 bases and J lost 4 bases. The CDR3 runs 14 residues. The V gene's germline CDR1 is DFQATT and CDR2 SNEGSKA (reference sequence). CDR3: CSAGTRDRVYEQYF. CDR3 DNA: TGCAGTGCTGGAACGAGGGACAGGGTATACGAGCAGTACTTC.